This TCR beta chain originates from a study of beta chain features in type 1 diabetes. The wider study: Over all samples combined, 107,917,701 sorted cells were examined.

Study conclusions and caveats: Comparison showed that naive, central memory and Treg TCRB repertoires appeared more similar among patients than among healthy donors. Type 1 diabetes patients showed a moderate but significant shortening of TCRB CDR3s in all four CD4+ subsets.

CDR1 is MGHRA, CDR2 YSYEKL, per germline. The CDR3 has 19 amino acids. The V and J ends lost 2 bases and 5 bases, in that order; junction bases with no gene match: 11. As concerns this clone: Its antigen is not identified.

Investigators reverse transcribed all isolated RNA, so they sequenced expressed TCRB transcripts. Data came from immunoSEQ multiplex PCR; TCRdb stores just in-frame clones and leaves some out. Seen here are under 300,000 clones, roughly 13% observed once, and the top ten hold around 0.019%. Sequenced sample: naive CD4+ T cells from blood. The chain recombines TRBV4-1 with TRBJ2-2; 13 nucleotides match TRBD2. This receptor was taken from a man aged 25-45 years with type 1 diabetes. CDR3 sequence reads: CASSQIPGLAGFGTGELFF. The CDR3 bases are TGCGCCAGCAGCCAAATCCCGGGACTAGCGGGATTTGGTACCGGGGAGCTGTTTTTT.